This TCR beta chain was sequenced in a study of blood T cell repertoires in COVID-19. Study as a whole: T cells, B-cell-depleted T cells, or PBMCs supplied cDNA or gDNA.

Trimming took off 10 bases at V and 5 bases at J, with 17 bases between the two ends. This CDR3 has 14 amino acids. Germline V gene sequence: CDR1 MNHEY, CDR2 SVGAGI. Libraries were prepared by immunoSEQ multiplex PCR; TCRdb keeps only in-frame clonotypes and omits some of them. The table has approximately 150,000 clones, almost 85% seen once. The sequence came from a human donor with acute or convalescent COVID-19. The donor label of this sample is uncertain. Sequenced input: peripheral blood. The chain carries TRBV6-5 and TRBJ2-2; D is unresolved. This CDR3 is CATSPAVGTGELFF. As DNA, the CDR3 is TGTGCCACCTCTCCCGCAGTTGGTACCGGGGAGCTGTTTTTT.